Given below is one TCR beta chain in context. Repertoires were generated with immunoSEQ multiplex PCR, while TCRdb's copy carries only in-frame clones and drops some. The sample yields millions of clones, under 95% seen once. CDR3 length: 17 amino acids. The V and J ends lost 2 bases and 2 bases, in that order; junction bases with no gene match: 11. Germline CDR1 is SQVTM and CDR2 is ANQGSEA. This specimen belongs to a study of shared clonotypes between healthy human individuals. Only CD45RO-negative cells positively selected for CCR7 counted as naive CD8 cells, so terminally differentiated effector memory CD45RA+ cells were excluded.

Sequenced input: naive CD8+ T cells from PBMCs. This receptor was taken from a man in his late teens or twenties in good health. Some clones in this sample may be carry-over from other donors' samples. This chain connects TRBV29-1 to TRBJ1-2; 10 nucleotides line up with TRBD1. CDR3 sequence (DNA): TGCAGCGTTGAAATCGGGGACAGGGGCATGTTCAACTATGGCTACACCTTC. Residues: CSVEIGDRGMFNYGYTF.